Following are 21 T cell receptor beta chains from one sample sequenced in a study of T cell responses to AZD1222 COVID-19 vaccine. Clones were read by immunoSEQ multiplex PCR, and TCRdb kept only the in-frame ones, dropping some. Of about 99,000 clones listed, 87% are singletons. Sequencing was performed on peripheral blood, taken on day 0 of AZD1222 vaccination. These receptors originate from an adult in good health.

The chain combines TRBV3-1 (or the pseudogene TRBV3-2) with TRBJ1-6; D possibly corresponds to TRBD1 (5 bases). Germline values: CDR1 LGHDT, CDR2 YNNKEL (reference sequence). V shed 8 bases and J shed 13 bases, with 21 bases lying between them. The CDR3 is 14 amino acids. The CDR3 sequence is CASGRPQGNVPLHF. Here the CDR3 DNA reads TGTGCCAGCGGCCGGCCTCAGGGCAATGTTCCCCTCCACTTT.

The rearrangement uses TRBV7-3 and TRBJ2-7; D is possibly TRBD2 (5 bases). This CDR3 is built from 13 residues. V was cut by 1 base and J by 7 bases, with 11 bases left in between. Germline V gives CDR1 SGHTA, CDR2 FQGTGA. CDR3 protein: CASSLKAAGEQYF. CDR3 nucleotide sequence: TGTGCCAGCAGCTTAAAGGCCGCGGGTGAGCAGTACTTC. Full variable domain (outside the CDR3, taken from reference TRBV7-3 and TRBJ2-7): GAGVSQTPSNKVTEKGKYVELRCDPISGHTALYWYRQSLGQGPEFLIYFQGTGAADDSGLPNDRFFAVRPEGSVSTLKIQRTERGDSAVYLCASSLKAAGEQYFGPGTRLTVT.

Written as DNA, the CDR3 is TGTGCCAGCAGTTCCTCCCTTATTACAGGGAGTAAGGACTATGGCTACACCTTC. Protein product: CASSSSLITGSKDYGYTF. The genes are TRBV7-9 and TRBJ1-2; maybe TRBD1 (6 bases). From germline, CDR1 is SEHNR and CDR2 FQNEAQ (reference sequence). The CDR3 covers 18 residues. V was clipped by 6 bases and J by 3 bases, with 26 bases between them.

The chain combines TRBV4-2 with TRBJ2-1; possibly TRBD1 for D (6 bases). Germline loops: CDR1 LGHNA, CDR2 YNFKEQ. The V gene lost 0 bases and the J gene lost 2 bases, with 8 bases spanning the gap. The CDR3 length is 15 residues. CDR3 DNA: TGTGCCAGCAGCCAAGATGGGGGCCCCTACAATGAGCAGTTCTTC. This codes for CASSQDGGPYNEQFF.

The chain combines TRBV6-5 with TRBJ1-5; TRBD1 is a possible D gene (5 bases). The CDR3 runs 13 residues. The germline gives CDR1 MNHEY, CDR2 SVGAGI. Trimming took 7 bases from V and 6 from J, leaving 13 bases between them. The CDR3 loop is CASTVGGGQPQHF. As DNA, the CDR3 is TGTGCCAGCACCGTGGGGGGTGGTCAGCCCCAGCATTTT.

The chain uses TRBV11-3 and TRBJ2-1, with 9 bases identical to TRBD2. The germline CDR1 and CDR2 sequences are SGHNT and YENEEA. The junction had 4 bases not matched to a gene; V was cut back by 0 bases and J by 4 bases. There are 16 residues in the CDR3. The CDR3: CASSLDLAGGYNEQFF. The CDR3 DNA reads TGTGCCAGCAGCTTAGATTTGGCGGGAGGGTACAATGAGCAGTTCTTC.

Note on this clone: A junction end diverges from the germline sequence, so it may reflect a read error. The gene calls are TRBV5-1 and TRBJ2-1; D might be TRBD1 or TRBD2, each matching 5 bases. CDR1 and CDR2 from the germline V gene are SGHRS and YFSETQ. The CDR3 runs to 13 residues. The CDR3 DNA is TGTGCCAGCAGCTTGGGGGTGAACAATGAGCAGTTCTTC. It codes for CASSLGVNNEQFF.

Here the CDR3 reads CASSSMDTIYF. The CDR3 DNA reads as TGTGCCAGCTCGTCAATGGACACCATATATTTT. V gene TRBV18 combines with J gene TRBJ1-3; D gene ambiguous. The CDR3 runs to 11 residues. V was pared by 6 bases and J by 8 bases, with 8 bases between. CDR1 KGHSH and CDR2 LQKENI come from the germline V gene.

The J gene is TRBJ2-1, the V gene TRBV24-1; D may correspond to TRBD1 or TRBD2 (6 bases each). Germline lookup yields CDR1 KGHDR and CDR2 SFDVKD. V lost 3 bases and J 7 bases, leaving 9 bases between the germline ends. This CDR3 region has 13 residues. The CDR3 protein is CATSDTGRNEQFF. In DNA form, the CDR3 reads TGTGCCACCAGTGATACAGGGAGGAATGAGCAGTTCTTC.

The V and J genes are TRBV4-1 and TRBJ1-2; no definite D call. The CDR3 consists of 14 residues. V lost 3 bases to trimming and J lost 1 base, with 9 bases between them. The V gene's germline CDR1 is MGHRA and CDR2 YSYEKL. The CDR3: CASSQAERNYGYTF. In DNA form, the CDR3 reads TGCGCCAGCAGCCAGGCCGAGCGTAACTATGGCTACACCTTC.

V usage is TRBV5-4 and J usage is TRBJ2-1, with D tentatively TRBD2 (6 bases). This CDR3 region has 16 residues. Germline V gene data show CDR1 as SGHNT and CDR2 as YYREEE (reference sequence). The ends were cut back, 3 bases at V and 6 bases at J, with 19 bases in the middle. The CDR3 bases are TGTGCCAGCAGCTCCACGGGACTTCGAGACCCCAATGAGCAGTTCTTC. This sequence encodes CASSSTGLRDPNEQFF.

The rearrangement joins TRBV29-1 to TRBJ1-1; a weak D match, TRBD1 (5 bases). The CDR3 contains 11 residues. Germline V gene sequence: CDR1 SQVTM, CDR2 ANQGSEA. V was pared by 3 bases and J by 8 bases, with 10 bases between. CDR3 protein: CSVDQGSEAFF. CDR3 sequence (DNA): TGCAGCGTTGATCAGGGATCCGAAGCTTTCTTT.

V usage is TRBV10-3 and J usage is TRBJ2-7, with D uncertain. V was shortened by 11 bases and J by 3 bases, with 14 bases between the two germline ends. The CDR3 sequence is 12 residues long. Germline V gene sequence: CDR1 ENHRY, CDR2 SYGVKD. CDR3 sequence (DNA): TGTGCCGCCCGGACGGCCCACTACGAGCAGTACTTC. Translation gives CAARTAHYEQYF.

This clone has just a few counts. The gene calls are TRBV19 and TRBJ2-1; unclear D gene. This CDR3 is 12 amino acids long. CDR1 LNHDA and CDR2 SQIVND come from the germline V gene (reference sequence). The V and J ends lost 5 bases and 7 bases respectively, with 9 bases between them. CDR3 bases: TGTGCCAGTAGTTCAACTACGAATGAGCAGTTCTTC. The encoded protein is CASSSTTNEQFF.

The CDR3 is CSASNRGTDTQYF. CDR3 DNA sequence: TGCAGTGCTAGTAACAGGGGCACAGATACGCAGTATTTT. This chain links TRBV20-1 with TRBJ2-3; TRBD1 is a possible D gene (6 bases). The V and J ends lost 3 bases and 1 base respectively, with 8 bases between them. CDR1 is DFQATT and CDR2 is SNEGSKA in the germline V gene (reference sequence). This CDR3 region has 13 residues.

The rearrangement links TRBV6-5 to TRBJ1-2, with a possible D match to TRBD1 (5 bases). The CDR3 runs to 12 residues. Germline lookup yields CDR1 MNHEY and CDR2 SVGAGI. The ends were cut back, 10 bases at V and 4 bases at J, with 13 bases in the middle. CDR3 nucleotides: TGTGCCACGAAGACAGTGAGCTATGGCTACACCTTC. As protein: CATKTVSYGYTF.

The chain links TRBV7-2 to TRBJ1-3, with 8 nucleotides matching TRBD1. The ends lost 6 bases at V and 10 bases at J; junction bases unmatched: 8. Germline CDR1 and CDR2: SGHTA and FQGNSA. The CDR3 has 13 amino acids. CDR3 loop: CASRNDRDRTIYF. CDR3 sequence (DNA): TGTGCCAGCAGAAATGACCGGGACAGGACCATATATTTT.

The table lists this clone with a few counts. The CDR3 region is CASPLGGEEKLFF. The CDR3 DNA is TGTGCCAGCCCGTTGGGGGGGGAGGAAAAACTGTTTTTT. The V gene is TRBV18, the J gene TRBJ1-4, with D possibly matching TRBD1 (5 bases). This CDR3 is built from 13 residues. Trimming pared 8 bases from V and 8 bases from J, leaving 15 bases between. Germline CDR1 and CDR2: KGHSH and LQKENI.

The J gene is TRBJ1-3, the V gene TRBV21-1. TRBV21-1 corresponds to a pseudogene. The CDR3 has 18 amino acids. The CDR3 sequence: CASSKNRPNRSSGNTIYF. Written as DNA, the CDR3 is TGTGCCAGCAGCAAAAATCGGCCCAATCGGAGCTCTGGAAACACCATATATTTT.

The chain employs TRBV5-6 and TRBJ2-3, with 7 positions matching TRBD2. Unmatched junction bases numbered 9, after V lost 4 bases and J lost 1 base. CDR1 is SGHDT and CDR2 is YYEEEE in the germline V gene. This CDR3 spans 16 amino acids. The CDR3 DNA reads TGTGCCAGCAGCCAATGGGGGGGGGATGGCACAGATACGCAGTATTTT. Protein: CASSQWGGDGTDTQYF. Full variable domain (remainder filled in from reference TRBV5-6 and TRBJ2-3): DAGVTQSPTHLIKTRGQQVTLRCSPKSGHDTVSWYQQALGQGPQFIFQYYEEEERQRGNFPDRFSGHQFPNYSSELNVNALLLGDSALYLCASSQWGGDGTDTQYFGPGTRLTVL.

This clone has only one observation. The chain is built from TRBV15 and TRBJ2-5, with D unresolved. V lost 4 bases, J lost 5 bases, and 17 bases lay in between. The CDR3 is 15 amino acids. Germline CDR1 and CDR2: LNHNV and YYDKDF (reference sequence). As DNA, the CDR3 is TGTGCCACCAGCACTGACCTTCTGGGTTTGGAGACCCAGTACTTC. Amino acids: CATSTDLLGLETQYF.